This note documents a single T cell receptor (beta chain) sequence. Its antigen is currently unknown. This record belongs to a study of cytomegalovirus exposure and HLA in healthy donors. The V and J ends lost 5 bases and 5 bases respectively, with 12 bases between them. This CDR3 contains 13 residues. CDR1 is SEHNR and CDR2 is FQNEAQ in the germline V gene (reference sequence). Findings and caveats of the study: The majority of TCR sequences were rare, yet some public TCRs appeared in many donors. Association of 15,000 to 20,000 TCR beta sequences with HLA alleles was found at 0.05 false discovery rate in a later analysis. Listed as cytomegalovirus-associated were about 160 TCR beta chains. The majority of CMV-associated TCR beta chains were reported as apparently HLA-restricted in a later analysis.

Vbeta (60) and Jbeta (13) primers were used in the PCR. Method: immunoSEQ multiplex PCR; TCRdb's copy keeps in-frame clones and lacks some. The sample yields approximately 96,000 clones, of which the top ten take up roughly 6%. The sequenced sample was PBMCs. The receptor was isolated from a girl under 18 in good health and CMV-seropositive. J is TRBJ1-2 and V is TRBV7-9, with TRBD1 as a possible D gene (5 bases). CDR3 sequence: CASSRQRTYGYTF. CDR3 sequence (DNA): TGTGCCAGCAGCCGACAGAGAACTTATGGCTACACCTTC.